This T cell receptor (beta chain) was observed in a study of T cells after yellow fever vaccination. The V gene's germline CDR1 is DFQATT and CDR2 SNEGSKA (reference sequence). V was clipped by 5 bases and J by 0 bases, with 8 bases between them. The CDR3 sequence is 13 residues long. It was through 5'RACE template switching that TCR cDNA was made, with a universal primer site and UMIs added. TCRdb reanalysed the 5' RACE reads using MiXCR and keeps one entry per CDR3 protein. The sample has about 580,000 distinct CDR3 sequences, around 17% seen once. Sample: PBMCs, taken around 5 days after the first yellow fever vaccination. This sequence joins TRBV20-1 and TRBJ1-3; D ambiguous. This receptor was identified in a man younger than 30 who received the YFV17D yellow fever vaccine. The CDR3 coding sequence is TGCAGTGCTCTATCGGACTCTGGAAACACCATATATTTT. This encodes CSALSDSGNTIYF.